These 7 T cell receptor beta chains share one sample of origin, sequenced in a study of post-analysis software for immune sequencing data. Built from TCR beta cDNA, the libraries had unique molecular identifiers in them. TCRdb used MiXCR to reprocess the PCR reads, holding one entry per CDR3 protein. Among about 540,000 distinct CDR3 sequences, roughly 34% were seen once, and the ten largest hold around 6%. Antigens for these TCRs are unknown. Overall study results and limits: When patients were compared with controls, 4 or 5 TRBV segments were more frequent, TRBV5-6, TRBV5-1 and TRBV20-1 among them.

Sequences were obtained from blood. The receptor source for this set is a girl younger than 18 with multiple sclerosis.

The chain links TRBV5-1 to TRBJ1-6; D gene unclear. From germline, CDR1 is SGHRS and CDR2 YFSETQ. V dropped 3 bases and J dropped 7 bases, with 14 bases sitting between them. The CDR3 spans 15 residues. Here the CDR3 reads CASSWRDVSNSPLHF. CDR3 in DNA: TGCGCCAGCAGCTGGAGAGACGTATCGAATTCACCCCTCCACTTT.

This clonotype was seen a single time. The rearrangement uses TRBV29-1 and TRBJ2-7; D not resolved. CDR3 length: 13 amino acids. Trimming cost V 1 base and J 1 base, with 8 bases left between them. The germline gives CDR1 SQVTM, CDR2 ANQGSEA. For the CDR3, the DNA is TGCAGCGTTGAAGGGCCAGAATCCTACGAGCAGTACTTC. This codes for CSVEGPESYEQYF.

V and J are TRBV29-1 and TRBJ1-5; 7 nucleotides match TRBD1. CDR1 and CDR2 (germline): SQVTM, ANQGSEA. Trimming removed 6 bases from V and 6 bases from J; junction bases left unmatched: 5. CDR3 length: 12 residues. The CDR3 reads CSVRQGLQPQHF. The CDR3 DNA reads TGCAGCGTGAGACAGGGACTTCAGCCCCAGCATTTT.

J is TRBJ2-1 and V is TRBV28; D call uncertain. This CDR3 contains 14 residues. The germline CDR1 and CDR2 sequences are MDHEN and SYDVKM. Deletions cut 6 bases from V and 0 bases from J, with 9 bases between. The CDR3 nucleotides are TGTGCCAGCAGAAAAACTTACTCCTACAATGAGCAGTTCTTC. It encodes CASRKTYSYNEQFF.

This clonotype was observed a handful of times. The chain combines TRBV15 with TRBJ1-5; 10 positions agree with TRBD1. There are 13 residues in the CDR3. V lost 8 bases and J lost 6; bases outside the gene matches: 4. Germline loops: CDR1 LNHNV, CDR2 YYDKDF (reference sequence). The CDR3 spells CATGTGVGQPQHF. CDR3 nucleotide sequence: TGTGCCACCGGGACAGGGGTAGGTCAGCCCCAGCATTTT.

The chain links TRBV5-1 to TRBJ2-1; 8 bases align to TRBD2. The CDR3 has 15 amino acids. V trimming: 1 base; J trimming: 7 bases; junction bases outside the gene matches: 7. Germline CDR1 is SGHRS and CDR2 is YFSETQ. The CDR3 region is CASSLSGGPGNEQFF. DNA of the CDR3: TGCGCCAGCAGCTTGTCGGGGGGGCCTGGGAATGAGCAGTTCTTC.

The table lists this clonotype with many counts. The gene calls are TRBV6-4 and TRBJ2-1; possible D gene TRBD1, 5 bases. CDR3 length: 16 amino acids. V was cut by 1 base and J by 6 bases, with 16 bases left in between. CDR1 MRHNA and CDR2 SNTAGT come from the germline V gene. CDR3 protein: CASSDLSRQGSNEQFF. Written as DNA, the CDR3 is TGTGCCAGCAGTGACTTGAGCCGGCAGGGCAGCAATGAGCAGTTCTTC.